The entry below gives a single T cell receptor (beta chain) sequence along with its context. Which antigen it targets is not known. No much larger clone exists at a distance of one base, and base qualities are not known. TCRbeta CDR3 regions were amplified from genomic DNA using the immunoSEQ Assay, a bias-controlled multiplex PCR. Per the source publication's procedure: The number of nucleated cells in each sample was estimated from the amplification of reference gene primers within the assay. Sequence reads were collapsed and filtered to measure the absolute abundance of every unique TCRbeta CDR3 rearrangement. Productive Simpson clonality was computed per sample as the square root of Simpson's diversity index over productive rearrangements. The table comes from immuneACCESS by way of TCRdb, which keeps in-frame sequences with V and J called. Part of the clones is missing from these tables; in studies checked, under half for an unresolved V gene and the rest for unknown reasons. The V and J calls and clone size are taken from that table; D and trimming were inferred from the DNA. The table for this sample lists about 160,000 clones; about 87% of them were counted only once. Around 4% of the sample comes from the top ten.

This sample is drawn from a study of blood T cell repertoires in COVID-19 (TCRdb year 2020). In the study overall: The collaborator samples originated in the United States, Italy and Spain and spanned the acute and convalescent phases of COVID-19. The material from the prospective study consisted of cDNA or gDNA derived from T cells, B-cell-depleted T cells, or PBMCs. The dataset comprised deeply sampled blood TCRbeta repertoires from subjects exposed to, actively infected with, or recovered from COVID-19. A freely available public database, intended as a resource for researchers studying the immune response to SARS-CoV-2, is where the repertoires were released. Samples were obtained from the ongoing ImmuneRACE study (first 160 participants) and from about 1,300 subjects provided by 6 global collaborators. The sample metadata nearly always contained a de-identified subject ID, COVID-19 status, age in years and sex. Where HLA class I and class II types were available, the types were taken from metadata supplied by the sample provider, not from assay-based typing.

Study-level results and caveats: The amount of clinical and demographic metadata varied by source and participant and was provided uncurated.

V trim: 2 bases; J trim: 2 bases; unmatched bases: 14. Counted from cysteine to phenylalanine, this CDR3 has 19 amino acids. This entry keeps only the CDR3 DNA: 57 bases, framed from base 1. Based on the germline V gene (reference sequence), the CDR1 and CDR2 sequences are GTSNPN and SVGIG. A second Seattle source provided samples from volunteer blood donors who had recovered from COVID-19. Whole blood was collected in K2EDTA tubes by collaborating institutions according to the institutions' own protocols. For TCRbeta analysis, collaborators shipped samples as frozen whole blood, isolated PBMCs, or DNA extracted from either of those sample types.

This chain is built from TRBV30 and TRBJ2-3, and 12 bases in between align with TRBD2. The sequenced sample consisted of peripheral blood. The receptor comes from a woman aged 60 to 75 who had recovered from COVID-19. The nucleotide sequence reads as follows: TGTGCCTGGAGTTCCTCTCTTGGACTAGCGGGGACCTCCACAGATACGCAGTATTTT. Translated, it reads CAWSSSLGLAGTSTDTQYF.